The clone carrying this T cell receptor beta chain was counted a few times. The antigen remains unidentified. Time point denoted: healthy volunteer bleed at 6 weeks. Unfractionated whole blood yielded the extracted total RNA. This entry is derived from a study of human T cells and chemical hapten exposure. The study, taken as a whole, reports: The study found that DPC sensitization did not change TCRs above 1 in 1000 frequency.

Each cDNA molecule in the library carried unique molecular identifiers. In the source study's methods: A typical sample had 95,638 TCRs, with about 20,000 to 750,000 overall. In TCRdb, the RACE reads were re-called with MiXCR into one record per CDR3 protein. Clone size and V and J calls follow TCRdb, not the original study. The sample has approximately 84,000 distinct CDR3 sequences; roughly 8.7% are singletons. Germline loops: CDR1 SGHVS, CDR2 FQNEAQ. V dropped 7 bases and J dropped 4; count of bases not matched to a gene: 17. CDR3 length equals 17 residues. The receptor was derived from a male donor in good health. Some clones in this sample may be carry-over from other donors' samples. The rearrangement joins TRBV7-8 to TRBJ2-3; 7 bases are a match to TRBD1. The sequenced material came from whole blood. Here the CDR3 reads CASTTYPGTEGSDTQYF. DNA of the CDR3: TGTGCCAGCACCACTTACCCCGGGACAGAAGGCTCAGATACGCAGTATTTT.